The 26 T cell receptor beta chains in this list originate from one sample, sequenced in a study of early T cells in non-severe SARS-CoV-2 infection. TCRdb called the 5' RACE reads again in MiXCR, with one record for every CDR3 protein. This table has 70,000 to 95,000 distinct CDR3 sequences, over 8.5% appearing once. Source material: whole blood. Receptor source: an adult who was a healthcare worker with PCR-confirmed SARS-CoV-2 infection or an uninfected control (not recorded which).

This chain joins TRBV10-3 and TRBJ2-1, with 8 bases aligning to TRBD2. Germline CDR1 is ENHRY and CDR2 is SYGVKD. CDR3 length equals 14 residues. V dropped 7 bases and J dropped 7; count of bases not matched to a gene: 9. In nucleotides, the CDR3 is TGTGCCATCACCGCCGGAGCGGGAGTGAATGAGCAGTTCTTC. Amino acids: CAITAGAGVNEQFF.

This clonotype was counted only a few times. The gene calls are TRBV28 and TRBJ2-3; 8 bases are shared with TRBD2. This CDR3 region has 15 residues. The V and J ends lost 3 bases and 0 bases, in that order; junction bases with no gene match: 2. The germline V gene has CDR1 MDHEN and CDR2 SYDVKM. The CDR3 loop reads CASSLPSGSTDTQYF. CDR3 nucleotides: TGTGCCAGCAGTTTGCCTAGCGGGAGCACAGATACGCAGTATTTT.

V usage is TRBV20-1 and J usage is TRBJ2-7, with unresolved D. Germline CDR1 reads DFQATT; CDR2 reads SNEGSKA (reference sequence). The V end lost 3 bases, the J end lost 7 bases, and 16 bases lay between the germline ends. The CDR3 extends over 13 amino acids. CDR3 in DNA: TGCAGTGCTAGTGTCATATCGGAATCTGAGCAGTACTTC. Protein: CSASVISESEQYF.

The CDR3 here is CASSDTVNTEAFF. In nucleotides, the CDR3 is TGCGCCAGCAGTGATACCGTTAACACTGAAGCTTTCTTT. V gene TRBV10-2 combines with J gene TRBJ1-1; D uncertain. The CDR3 is made up of 13 amino acids. Trimming removed 3 bases from V and 2 bases from J, with 7 bases in between. Germline values: CDR1 WSHSY, CDR2 SAAADI.

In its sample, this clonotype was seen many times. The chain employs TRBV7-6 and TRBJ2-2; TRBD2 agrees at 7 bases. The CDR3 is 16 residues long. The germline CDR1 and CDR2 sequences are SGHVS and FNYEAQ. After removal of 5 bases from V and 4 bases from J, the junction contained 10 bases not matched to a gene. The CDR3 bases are TGTGCCAGCAGCCCCATGGGGAGGGGACCCACCGGGGAGCTGTTTTTT. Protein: CASSPMGRGPTGELFF.

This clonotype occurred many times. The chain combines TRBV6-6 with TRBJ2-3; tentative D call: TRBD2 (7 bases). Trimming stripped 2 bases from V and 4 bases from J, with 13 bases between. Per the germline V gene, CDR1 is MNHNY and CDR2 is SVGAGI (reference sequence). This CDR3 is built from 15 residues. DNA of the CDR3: TGTGCCAGCAGTTACGTGGGAGGGGGGGCAGATACGCAGTATTTT. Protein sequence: CASSYVGGGADTQYF.

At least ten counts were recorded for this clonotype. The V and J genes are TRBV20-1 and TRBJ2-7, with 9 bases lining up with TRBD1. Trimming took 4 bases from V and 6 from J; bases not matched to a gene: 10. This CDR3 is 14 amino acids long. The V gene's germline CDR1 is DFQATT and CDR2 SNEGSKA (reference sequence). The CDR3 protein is CSATSGTGLGEQYF. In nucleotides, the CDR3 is TGCAGTGCTACCTCCGGGACAGGGTTGGGCGAGCAGTACTTC.

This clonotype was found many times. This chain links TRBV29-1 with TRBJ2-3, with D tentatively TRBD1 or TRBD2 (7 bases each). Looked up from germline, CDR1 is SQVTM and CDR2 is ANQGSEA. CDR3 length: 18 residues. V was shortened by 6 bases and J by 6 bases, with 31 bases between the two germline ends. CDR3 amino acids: CSVRGTVGGTSPADTQYF. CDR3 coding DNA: TGCAGCGTGCGGGGGACAGTCGGCGGAACGTCACCGGCGGATACGCAGTATTTT.

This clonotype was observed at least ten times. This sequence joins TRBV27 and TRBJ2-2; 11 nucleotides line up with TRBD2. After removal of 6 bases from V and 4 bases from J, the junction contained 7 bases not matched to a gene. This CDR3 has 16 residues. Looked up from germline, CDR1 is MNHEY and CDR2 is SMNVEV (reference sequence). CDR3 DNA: TGTGCCAGCAGGCCAGGACTAGCGGGTACCACCGGGGAGCTGTTTTTT. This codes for CASRPGLAGTTGELFF.

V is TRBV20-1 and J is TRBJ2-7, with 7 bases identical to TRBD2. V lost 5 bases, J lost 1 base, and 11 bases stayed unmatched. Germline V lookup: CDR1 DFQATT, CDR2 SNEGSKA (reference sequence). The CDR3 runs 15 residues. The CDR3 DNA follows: TGCAGTGCTGTTAGCGGGCGCACCACTTCCTACGAGCAGTACTTC. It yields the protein CSAVSGRTTSYEQYF.

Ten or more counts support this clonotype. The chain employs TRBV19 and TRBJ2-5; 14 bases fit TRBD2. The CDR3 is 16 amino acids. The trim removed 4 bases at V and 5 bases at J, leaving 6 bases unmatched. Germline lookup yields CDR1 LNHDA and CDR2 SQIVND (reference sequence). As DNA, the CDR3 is TGTGCCAGTAGTACCGGGACTAGCGGGAGTGCGGAGACCCAGTACTTC. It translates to CASSTGTSGSAETQYF.

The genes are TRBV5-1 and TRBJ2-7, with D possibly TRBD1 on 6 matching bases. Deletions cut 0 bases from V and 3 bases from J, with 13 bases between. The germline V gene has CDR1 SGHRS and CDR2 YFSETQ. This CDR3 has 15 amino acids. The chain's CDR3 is CASSLVRGQHYEQYF. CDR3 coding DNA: TGCGCCAGCAGCTTGGTGAGGGGACAACACTACGAGCAGTACTTC.

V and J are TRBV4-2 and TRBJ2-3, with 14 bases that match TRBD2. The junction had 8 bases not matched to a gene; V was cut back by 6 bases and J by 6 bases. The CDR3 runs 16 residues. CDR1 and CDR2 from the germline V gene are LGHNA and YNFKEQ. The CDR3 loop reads CASSSGTSGSRDTQYF. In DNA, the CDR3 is TGTGCCAGCAGTTCTGGGACTAGCGGGAGTAGGGATACGCAGTATTTT.

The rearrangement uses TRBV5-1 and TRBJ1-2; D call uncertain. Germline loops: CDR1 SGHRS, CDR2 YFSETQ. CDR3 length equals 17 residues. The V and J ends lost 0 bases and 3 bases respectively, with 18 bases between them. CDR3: CASSLDPRRLDYYGYTF. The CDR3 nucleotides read TGCGCCAGCAGCTTGGACCCCCGCAGGTTAGACTACTATGGCTACACCTTC.

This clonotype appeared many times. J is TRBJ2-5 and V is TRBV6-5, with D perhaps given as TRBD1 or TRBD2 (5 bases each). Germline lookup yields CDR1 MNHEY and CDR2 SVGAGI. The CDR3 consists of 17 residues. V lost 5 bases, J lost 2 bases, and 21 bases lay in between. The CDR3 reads CASSPIQVGDPQETQYF. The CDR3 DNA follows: TGTGCCAGCAGTCCCATACAGGTCGGGGACCCACAAGAGACCCAGTACTTC.

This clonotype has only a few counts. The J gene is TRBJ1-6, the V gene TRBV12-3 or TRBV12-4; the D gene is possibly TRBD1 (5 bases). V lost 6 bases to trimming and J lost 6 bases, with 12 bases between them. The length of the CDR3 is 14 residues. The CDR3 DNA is TGTGCCAGCAGCTTGACAGCCCGTAATTCACCCCTCCACTTT. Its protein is CASSLTARNSPLHF.

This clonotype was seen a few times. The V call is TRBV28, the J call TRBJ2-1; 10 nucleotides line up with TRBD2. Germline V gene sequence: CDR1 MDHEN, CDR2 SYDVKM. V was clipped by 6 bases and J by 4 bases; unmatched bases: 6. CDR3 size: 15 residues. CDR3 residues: CASRRLAGRYNEQFF. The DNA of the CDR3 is TGTGCCAGCAGGAGACTAGCGGGTAGATACAATGAGCAGTTCTTC.

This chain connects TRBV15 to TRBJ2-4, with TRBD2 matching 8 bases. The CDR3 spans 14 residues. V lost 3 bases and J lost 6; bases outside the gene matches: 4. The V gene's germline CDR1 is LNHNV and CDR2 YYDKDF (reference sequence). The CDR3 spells CATSSSGTRNIQYF. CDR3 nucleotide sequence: TGTGCCACCAGCAGTTCCGGGACTAGAAACATTCAGTACTTC.

The CDR3 reads CASRLPQYF. Written as DNA, the CDR3 is TGTGCAAGTCGCCTACCCCAGTACTTC. V is TRBV12-2 and J is TRBJ2-5. TRBV12-2 has pseudogene status. The CDR3 has 9 residues.

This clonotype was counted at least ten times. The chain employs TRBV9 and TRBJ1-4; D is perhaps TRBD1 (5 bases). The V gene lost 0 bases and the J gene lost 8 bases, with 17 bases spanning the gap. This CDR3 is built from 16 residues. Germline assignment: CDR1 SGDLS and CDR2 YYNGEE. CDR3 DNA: TGTGCCAGCAGCGTAGGGGATTTAGGGACGGGCGAAAAACTGTTTTTT. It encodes CASSVGDLGTGEKLFF.

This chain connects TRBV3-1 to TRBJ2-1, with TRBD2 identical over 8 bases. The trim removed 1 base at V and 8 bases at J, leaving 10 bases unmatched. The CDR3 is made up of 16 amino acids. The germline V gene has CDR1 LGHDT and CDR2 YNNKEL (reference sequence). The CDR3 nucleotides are TGTGCCAGCAGCCAAGTTCCCGGCGGGAGGTTCCATGAGCAGTTCTTC. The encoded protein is CASSQVPGGRFHEQFF.

Written as DNA, the CDR3 is TGTGCCAGCCGGAAAGCGGGAGGCCCCTACGAGCAGTACTTC. It is translated as CASRKAGGPYEQYF. The V call is TRBV12-3 or TRBV12-4, the J call TRBJ2-7, with 9 nucleotides matching TRBD2. The CDR3 consists of 14 residues. With 8 bases clipped from V and 2 bases from J, the junction kept 7 bases outside the gene matches.

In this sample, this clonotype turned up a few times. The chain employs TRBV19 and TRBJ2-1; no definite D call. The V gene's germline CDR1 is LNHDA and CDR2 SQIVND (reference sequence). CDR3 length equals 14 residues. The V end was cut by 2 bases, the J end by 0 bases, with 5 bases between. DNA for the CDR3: TGTGCCAGTAGTATAAAGGGCTCCTACAATGAGCAGTTCTTC. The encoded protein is CASSIKGSYNEQFF.

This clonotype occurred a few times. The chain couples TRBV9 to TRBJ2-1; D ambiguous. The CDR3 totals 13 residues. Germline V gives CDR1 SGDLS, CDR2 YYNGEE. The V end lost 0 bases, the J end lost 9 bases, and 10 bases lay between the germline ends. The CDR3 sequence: CASSVGLKSEQFF. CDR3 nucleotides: TGTGCCAGCAGCGTAGGGCTCAAGAGTGAGCAGTTCTTC.

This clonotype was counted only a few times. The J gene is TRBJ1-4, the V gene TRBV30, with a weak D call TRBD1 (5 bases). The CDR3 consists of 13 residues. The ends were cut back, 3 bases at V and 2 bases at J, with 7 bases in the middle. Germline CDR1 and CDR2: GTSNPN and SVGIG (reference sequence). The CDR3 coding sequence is TGTGCCTGGAGCGGGGACACTAATGAAAAACTGTTTTTT. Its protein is CAWSGDTNEKLFF. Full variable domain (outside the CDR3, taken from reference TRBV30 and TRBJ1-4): SQTIHQWPATLVQPVGSPLSLECTVEGTSNPNLYWYRQAAGRGLQLLFYSVGIGQISSEVPQNLSASRPQDRQFILSSKKLLLSDSGFYLCAWSGDTNEKLFFGSGTQLSVL.

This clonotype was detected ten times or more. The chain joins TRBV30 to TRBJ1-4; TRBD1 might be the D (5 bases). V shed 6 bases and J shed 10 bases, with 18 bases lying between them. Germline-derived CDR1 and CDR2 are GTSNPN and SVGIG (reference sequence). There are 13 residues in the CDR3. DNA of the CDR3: TGTGCCTGCCAACACGGGACTCCCGGAAAACTGTTTTTT. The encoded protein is CACQHGTPGKLFF.